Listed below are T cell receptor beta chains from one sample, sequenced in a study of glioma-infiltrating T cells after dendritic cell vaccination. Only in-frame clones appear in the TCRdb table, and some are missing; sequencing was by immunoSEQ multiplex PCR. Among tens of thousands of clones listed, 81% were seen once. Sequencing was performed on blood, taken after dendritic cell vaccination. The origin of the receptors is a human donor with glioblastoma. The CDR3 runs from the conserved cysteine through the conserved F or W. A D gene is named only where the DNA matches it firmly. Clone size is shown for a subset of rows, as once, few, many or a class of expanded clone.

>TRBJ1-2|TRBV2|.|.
CASSGTGNYGYTF
TGTGCCAGCAGTGGAACAGGCAACTATGGCTACACCTTC
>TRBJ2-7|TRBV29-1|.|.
CSGLFSYEQYF
TGCAGCGGTCTGTTTTCCTACGAGCAGTACTTC
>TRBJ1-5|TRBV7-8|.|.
CASSSGSNQPQHF
TGTGCCAGCAGCTCGGGGAGCAATCAGCCCCAGCATTTT
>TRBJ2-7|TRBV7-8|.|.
CASTRQLSYEQYF
TGTGCCAGCACCAGACAGCTGTCCTACGAGCAGTACTTC
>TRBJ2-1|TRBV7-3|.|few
CASSGSGLNEQFF
TGTGCCAGCAGCGGGTCAGGGTTAAATGAGCAGTTCTTC
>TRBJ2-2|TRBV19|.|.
CASNYSPQSTGELFF
TGTGCCAGTAACTATTCCCCCCAGAGCACCGGGGAGCTGTTTTTT
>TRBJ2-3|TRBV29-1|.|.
CSVDVGAADTQYF
TGCAGCGTTGACGTGGGGGCTGCAGATACGCAGTATTTT
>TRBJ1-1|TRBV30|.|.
CAWSFGKTARDTEAFF
TGTGCCTGGAGTTTTGGAAAGACAGCCAGGGACACTGAAGCTTTCTTT
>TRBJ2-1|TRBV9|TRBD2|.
CASSGTRVNEQFF
TGTGCCAGCAGCGGGACTAGGGTCAATGAGCAGTTCTTC
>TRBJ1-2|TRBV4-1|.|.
CASSQDQWGGYGYTF
TGCGCCAGCAGCCAAGATCAGTGGGGGGGGTATGGCTACACCTTC
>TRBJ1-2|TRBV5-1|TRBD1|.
CASSPGTGFYGYTF
TGCGCCAGCAGCCCAGGGACAGGCTTCTATGGCTACACCTTC
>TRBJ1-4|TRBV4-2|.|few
CASSLKRDINEKLFF
TGTGCCAGCAGCCTGAAGCGGGACATCAATGAAAAACTGTTTTTT
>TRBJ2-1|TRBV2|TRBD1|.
CASRVTGGNEQFF
TGTGCCAGCAGGGTAACAGGGGGCAATGAGCAGTTCTTC
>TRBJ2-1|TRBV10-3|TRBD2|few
CAISEDPGGYNEQFF
TGTGCCATCAGTGAAGACCCGGGGGGCTACAATGAGCAGTTCTTC
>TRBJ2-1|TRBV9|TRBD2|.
CASSVTSGGALNEQFF
TGTGCCAGCAGCGTAACTAGCGGGGGGGCCCTCAATGAGCAGTTCTTC
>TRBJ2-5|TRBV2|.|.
CARKKREALGETQYF
TGTGCCAGGAAAAAAAGGGAGGCATTAGGGGAGACCCAGTACTTC
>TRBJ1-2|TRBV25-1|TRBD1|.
CASRSGTGYYGYTF
TGTGCCAGCAGATCCGGGACAGGATACTATGGCTACACCTTC